The entry that follows covers one T cell receptor beta chain sequence. Per the original methods: From reference gene primer amplification, estimates of nucleated cell counts were derived. Clones were sequenced by immunoSEQ multiplex PCR, and TCRdb holds only the in-frame ones, with some missing. V, J and clone size are those of that table, while D and trimming were read from the DNA. In the table there are around 260,000 clones, 83% of which are singletons. J was trimmed by 7 bases and V by 5 bases; bases with no gene match: 5. CDR3 length equals 12 residues. CDR1 is MDHEN and CDR2 is SYDVKM in the germline V gene. This specimen comes from a study of blood T cell repertoires in COVID-19.

The chain combines TRBV28 with TRBJ2-7; 7 bases fit TRBD1. The receptor was derived from a woman in her forties or fifties who had recovered from COVID-19. The sequenced material came from peripheral blood. CDR3 residues: CASSTRQGEQYF. Here the CDR3 DNA reads TGTGCCAGCAGTACCCGACAGGGAGAGCAGTACTTC.